A selection of T cell receptor beta chains follows, all from one sample in a study of CXCR3-negative and CXCR3-positive naive CD8 T cells. TCRdb re-called the 5' RACE reads and gives one entry per CDR3 protein, without DNA. The record lists roughly 100,000 distinct CDR3 sequences, of which the ten most abundant hold 0.38%. Material: naive CXCR3+ CD8+ T cells from blood. Every receptor here comes from a human donor in good health. Some clones in this sample may be carry-over from other donors' samples. CDR3s include the opening cysteine and the closing phenylalanine or tryptophan. Fields, in order: J gene, V gene, CDR3 protein.

TRBJ2-7	TRBV7-9	CASRPPLAGGNYEQHF
TRBJ2-5	TRBV28	CASSSRDGLFQETQYF
TRBJ2-3	TRBV19	CASTPLGLTGSFSDTQYF
TRBJ2-1	TRBV7-9	CASSLARGLGYEQFF
TRBJ2-1	TRBV10-2	CASSDSTYNEQFF
TRBJ1-1	TRBV29-1	CSVEDLDPGEGINTEAFF
TRBJ2-5	TRBV20-1	CSATFWEGETQYF
TRBJ2-7	TRBV20-1	CSARETGTGGTYEQYF
TRBJ2-7	TRBV7-9	CASSSGMVSYEQYF
TRBJ2-3	TRBV12-3/TRBV12-4	CASSPSVSPLAGTDTQYF
TRBJ1-3	TRBV7-8	CASSLPERESSGNTIYF
TRBJ1-2	TRBV5-1	CASSFDLTGPYGYTF
TRBJ2-4	TRBV11-2	CASSLGPGSPNIQYF
TRBJ2-5	TRBV14	CASSHGTAQYF
TRBJ2-4	TRBV14	CASSLRTGGEYF
TRBJ1-5	TRBV14	CASSPRTGHQPQHF
TRBJ2-3	TRBV5-1	CASSRGLAGGPLGTDTQYF
TRBJ2-7	TRBV14	CASSPPAYSYEQYF
TRBJ1-4	TRBV25-1	CASSVTINEKLFF
TRBJ2-7	TRBV12-3/TRBV12-4	CASWGRPTYEQYF
TRBJ2-6	TRBV6-6	CASSYPPTPGANVLTF
TRBJ2-7	TRBV7-2	CASSPGPSTYEQYF
TRBJ1-1	TRBV19	CASSSGGSEAFF
TRBJ2-3	TRBV7-2	CASSLILGVVRKAGVSTDTQYF
TRBJ2-7	TRBV29-1	CSVEDPGTGNRDEQYF
TRBJ2-7	TRBV4-1	CASSQEAGSGGLYEQYF
TRBJ2-7	TRBV29-1	CSVVRTGTYEQYF
TRBJ2-7	TRBV27	CASSQREGPYEQYF
TRBJ2-5	TRBV12-3/TRBV12-4	CASSPRDGQETQYF
TRBJ2-2	TRBV28	CASSQWTVNTGELFF
TRBJ2-7	TRBV7-9	CASSYRDRPYEQYF
TRBJ2-7	TRBV20-1	CSARGGYEQYF
TRBJ2-7	TRBV12-3/TRBV12-4	CASSPRDSTNYEQYF
TRBJ1-1	TRBV6-2/TRBV6-3	CASNLPGTEAFF
TRBJ2-5	TRBV11-2	CASSLRTAGQETQYF
TRBJ2-6	TRBV16	CASSRQGASGANVLTF
TRBJ2-7	TRBV7-2	CASSLVALTEEAYEQYF
TRBJ1-1	TRBV13	CASSHGVQEAFF
TRBJ2-7	TRBV29-1	CSVEQAASADEQYF
TRBJ2-7	TRBV7-9	CASALTSYEQYF
TRBJ1-1	TRBV29-1	CSVEWKNTEAFF
TRBJ1-3	TRBV10-3	CATSGTGGVDTIYF
TRBJ1-1	TRBV7-3	CASSLSTGGPEAFF
TRBJ2-5	TRBV25-1	CASSEDSGTQQETQYF
TRBJ2-1	TRBV15	CATRDRGYNEQFF
TRBJ2-1	TRBV13	CASSSRTRALVTNEQFF
TRBJ1-4	TRBV20-1	CSARGPDRATFF
TRBJ2-1	TRBV29-1	CSVERESYNEQFF
TRBJ2-7	TRBV7-9	CASSPPGDYEQYF
TRBJ2-3	TRBV7-3	CASSSTSGGPTDTQYF
TRBJ1-1	TRBV29-1	CSVVGTDQDTEAFF
TRBJ2-1	TRBV19	CASSIDTGGRLYNEQFF
TRBJ1-2	TRBV5-4	CASSAVGSGYTF
TRBJ1-1	TRBV4-3	CASSLNRGGPEAFF
TRBJ2-3	TRBV4-2	CASSQGSLRPRGTDTQYF
TRBJ1-2	TRBV28	CASSVTRNYGYTF
TRBJ2-1	TRBV12-3/TRBV12-4	CASSNRDASSYNEQFF
TRBJ2-1	TRBV5-1	CASSASGGGYNEQFF
TRBJ1-5	TRBV7-9	CASSLETGGTNQPQHF